The 8 T cell receptor beta chains below were found in one sample sequenced in a study of T cell repertoires in cytomegalovirus infection. MiXCR was run by TCRdb on the reads, yielding one entry per CDR3 protein. Here the sample spans some 350,000 distinct CDR3 sequences, almost 30% being singletons. Which antigens these TCRs recognize remains unknown. Here the sequenced sample was cultured PBMCs, taken from culture after CMV antigen stimulation. The receptors shown here come from a human donor in good health (CMV status not recorded). Some clones in this sample may be carry-over from other donors' samples.

The chain links TRBV12-3 or TRBV12-4 to TRBJ2-7; 10 bases are a match to TRBD1. V trimming: 7 bases; J trimming: 5 bases; junction bases outside the gene matches: 14. CDR3 length equals 16 residues. Here the CDR3 reads CASTTNPGQGIHEQYF. DNA of the CDR3: TGTGCCAGCACCACGAATCCGGGACAGGGGATCCACGAGCAGTACTTC.

The chain carries TRBV18 and TRBJ2-5; TRBD1 agrees at 10 bases. Germline V gene lookup returns CDR1 KGHSH and CDR2 LQKENI. The CDR3 runs 14 residues. Unmatched junction bases numbered 4, after V lost 4 bases and J lost 5 bases. The CDR3 protein is CASSQTGGGETQYF. The CDR3 DNA follows: TGTGCCAGCTCACAGACAGGGGGCGGTGAGACCCAGTACTTC.

This clonotype came up many times. The chain is built from TRBV7-2 and TRBJ2-1; 10 bases fit TRBD2. Germline CDR1 reads SGHTA; CDR2 reads FQGNSA. With V trimmed by 5 bases and J by 5 bases, 9 bases remained unmatched. This CDR3 spans 16 amino acids. This CDR3 is CASSPTIAGGNNEQFF. The DNA for the CDR3 is TGTGCCAGCAGCCCGACGATAGCGGGGGGCAACAATGAGCAGTTCTTC.

The V call is TRBV5-1, the J call TRBJ1-2, with D perhaps matching TRBD1 (5 bases). Deletions cut 1 base from V and 4 bases from J, with 14 bases between. Germline V gene lookup returns CDR1 SGHRS and CDR2 YFSETQ. This CDR3 is 15 amino acids long. The CDR3 loop is CASSLLSRGTYGYTF. CDR3 nucleotide sequence: TGCGCCAGCAGCTTGTTATCGCGGGGGACCTATGGCTACACCTTC. The full variable domain, completed using reference TRBV5-1 and TRBJ1-2, is KAGVTQTPRYLIKTRGQQVTLSCSPISGHRSVSWYQQTPGQGLQFLFEYFSETQRNKGNFPGRFSGRQFSNSRSEMNVSTLELGDSALYLCASSLLSRGTYGYTFGSGTRLTVV.

This clonotype was counted ten times or more. The chain couples TRBV7-2 to TRBJ2-2; possibly TRBD2 for D (5 bases). The CDR3 contains 17 residues. V lost 0 bases, J lost 3 bases, and 14 bases lay in between. The germline CDR1 and CDR2 sequences are SGHTA and FQGNSA. This chain's CDR3 is CASSLARWEKDTGELFF. CDR3 in DNA: TGTGCCAGCAGCTTAGCGAGGTGGGAGAAGGACACCGGGGAGCTGTTTTTT.

Remarks on this clonotype: This clone may be a read error of a much larger clone one base away. The V and J genes are TRBV12-3 or TRBV12-4 and TRBJ1-4, with TRBD1 matching 9 bases. The CDR3 extends over 13 amino acids. With 7 bases clipped from V and 8 bases from J, the junction kept 5 bases outside the gene matches. The CDR3 is CASIWTGDEKLFF. CDR3 in DNA: TGTGCCAGCATATGGACAGGGGACGAAAAACTGTTTTTT.

The V call is TRBV7-8, the J call TRBJ2-7; a possible D gene is TRBD1 (5 bases). Germline V gene data show CDR1 as SGHVS and CDR2 as FQNEAQ. CDR3 length: 14 residues. V shed 1 base and J shed 3 bases, with 10 bases lying between them. CDR3: CASSLGQTIYEQYF. The CDR3 DNA reads as TGTGCCAGCAGCTTAGGACAGACCATCTACGAGCAGTACTTC.

This clonotype has a count of ten or more. The chain joins TRBV7-2 to TRBJ1-1; the D gene is possibly TRBD1 (5 bases). CDR1 SGHTA and CDR2 FQGNSA come from the germline V gene. CDR3 size: 13 residues. Trimming took 1 base from V and 5 from J, leaving 8 bases between them. CDR3 in DNA: TGTGCCAGCAGCTTAGTCGAGGGGACTGAAGCTTTCTTT. This codes for CASSLVEGTEAFF.